The next 26 T cell receptor beta chains were all read from a single sample in a study of OX40 agonist ivuxolimab in advanced cancers. Data came from immunoSEQ multiplex PCR; TCRdb stores just in-frame clones and leaves some out. The data show around 61,000 clones, approximately 88% seen once. The input for sequencing was CD4+ or CD8+ T cells sorted from blood, taken in a trial of the OX40 agonist ivuxolimab. These receptors were taken from an adult with an advanced solid tumor such as melanoma, head and neck, liver or kidney cancer.

The CDR3 spells CASSLGTGGREQFF. As DNA, the CDR3 is TGCGCCAGCAGCTTGGGGACAGGGGGGCGGGAGCAGTTCTTC. The V and J genes are TRBV5-1 and TRBJ2-1; 10 nucleotides agree with TRBD1. CDR1 SGHRS and CDR2 YFSETQ come from the germline V gene. The CDR3 has 14 amino acids. J was trimmed by 10 bases and V by 0 bases; bases with no gene match: 4.

The chain links TRBV10-3 to TRBJ2-2; the match to TRBD1 covers 7 bases. Germline loops: CDR1 ENHRY, CDR2 SYGVKD. The CDR3 runs to 13 residues. After removal of 7 bases from V and 4 bases from J, the junction contained 3 bases not matched to a gene. The CDR3 region is CAINPGGTGELFF. The CDR3 nucleotides read TGTGCCATCAACCCAGGGGGCACCGGGGAGCTGTTTTTT.

The table lists this clone with a count of one. The CDR3 bases are TGTGCCAGCAGCTTGACAGATAATGGAAACACCATATATTTT. Translated, it gives CASSLTDNGNTIYF. This rearrangement joins TRBV5-5 to TRBJ1-3, with D unclear. Trimming removed 1 base at V and 3 bases at J, with 8 bases between. Looked up from germline, CDR1 is SGHKS and CDR2 is YYEKEE (reference sequence). This CDR3 is 14 amino acids long.

The genes are TRBV18 and TRBJ2-1; D gene ambiguous. The CDR3 is made up of 15 amino acids. Trimming removed 1 base from V and 8 bases from J, with 15 bases in between. The germline V gene encodes CDR1 KGHSH and CDR2 LQKENI. CDR3 region: CASSPRILSGDEQFF. The CDR3 DNA reads TGTGCCAGCTCACCACGAATTCTATCCGGCGATGAGCAGTTCTTC.

The chain is built from TRBV30 and TRBJ2-5, with D possibly being TRBD2 (5 bases). V was trimmed by 0 bases and J by 5 bases, leaving 10 bases between them. The CDR3 has 13 amino acids. The germline CDR1 and CDR2 sequences are GTSNPN and SVGIG (reference sequence). CDR3 region: CAWSVAGMETQYF. Written as DNA, the CDR3 is TGTGCCTGGAGTGTGGCCGGGATGGAGACCCAGTACTTC.

This chain uses TRBV6-5 with TRBJ1-1, with D maybe TRBD1 (6 bases). The CDR3 extends over 13 amino acids. V lost 7 bases and J 4 bases, leaving 13 bases between the germline ends. Germline V lookup: CDR1 MNHEY, CDR2 SVGAGI. Written as DNA, the CDR3 is TGTGCCAGCAACCTCAGGGGTTCCACTGAAGCTTTCTTT. This encodes CASNLRGSTEAFF.

This clone appeared once. The chain recombines TRBV6-5 with TRBJ2-5; D gene unclear. Near its end, the DNA agrees better with TRBJ2-7, so the J call may be wrong. The CDR3 is made up of 15 amino acids. The germline V gene has CDR1 MNHEY and CDR2 SVGAGI. This chain's CDR3 is CASRSRTDGWDEQYF. CDR3 DNA: TGTGCCAGCCGCAGTCGGACGGACGGCTGGGACGAGCAGTACTTC.

This rearrangement joins TRBV23-1 to TRBJ1-2, with no clear D. TRBV23-1 is classed as an ORF, of uncertain function. Trimming shortened V by 0 bases and J by 4 bases, and 18 bases separated the two germline ends. This CDR3 has 17 residues. The CDR3, as DNA: TGCGCCAGCAGTCAATCGGAAGGATTTCTAACCTGCTATGGCTACACCTTC. Translated, it gives CASSQSEGFLTCYGYTF.

The chain recombines TRBV19 with TRBJ2-1; D assignment may be TRBD1 or TRBD2 (5 bases each). The V gene lost 3 bases and the J gene lost 0 bases, with 18 bases spanning the gap. CDR1 is LNHDA, CDR2 SQIVND, per germline (reference sequence). The CDR3 contains 18 residues. CDR3 in amino acids: CASSINVGAGFSYNEQFF. The CDR3 region has the DNA TGTGCCAGTAGTATTAACGTCGGGGCAGGGTTCTCCTACAATGAGCAGTTCTTC.

V and J are TRBV27 and TRBJ1-2; D call uncertain. Trimming took off 2 bases at V and 4 bases at J, with 8 bases between the two ends. CDR1 and CDR2 from the germline V gene are MNHEY and SMNVEV (reference sequence). The CDR3 is 13 amino acids. CDR3 coding DNA: TGTGCCAGCAGTTTAAATGGGCCCTATGGCTACACCTTC. It specifies CASSLNGPYGYTF.

The V gene is TRBV9, the J gene TRBJ2-5, with TRBD1 identical over 7 bases. Germline CDR1 and CDR2: SGDLS and YYNGEE. The V segment lost 2 bases and the J segment 1 base; nucleotides outside the gene matches: 5. CDR3 size: 15 residues. CDR3 DNA: TGTGCCAGCAGCGTCCAGACAGGGATCCAAGAGACCCAGTACTTC. The encoded protein is CASSVQTGIQETQYF.

The chain has TRBV9 and TRBJ2-2; 7 bases line up with TRBD1. CDR1 is SGDLS, CDR2 YYNGEE, per germline. V shed 4 bases, J shed 4 bases, and the junction held 7 bases outside the gene matches. This CDR3 spans 15 amino acids. CDR3 DNA: TGTGCCAGCAGCCCCCGACAGGGAATCACCGGGGAGCTGTTTTTT. Translated, it gives CASSPRQGITGELFF.

The rearrangement joins TRBV5-6 to TRBJ2-7; 7 positions agree with TRBD1. The V and J ends lost 1 base and 2 bases, in that order; junction bases with no gene match: 9. CDR3 size: 16 residues. Germline V gene data show CDR1 as SGHDT and CDR2 as YYEEEE. CDR3 sequence: CASSLFYPGQTYEQYF. The CDR3 DNA is TGTGCCAGCAGCTTGTTTTATCCGGGACAGACCTACGAGCAGTACTTC.

This chain links TRBV11-2 with TRBJ1-2; no definite D call. Deletions cut 3 bases from V and 1 base from J, with 6 bases between. Germline values: CDR1 SGHAT, CDR2 FQNNGV. The CDR3 length is 13 residues. The CDR3 bases are TGTGCCAGCAGCTTTACAGATAACTATGGCTACACCTTC. This codes for CASSFTDNYGYTF.

The chain carries TRBV5-1 and TRBJ1-3; D is ambiguous. V lost 4 bases and J 2 bases, leaving 10 bases between the germline ends. CDR1 is SGHRS and CDR2 is YFSETQ in the germline V gene. The CDR3 is made up of 14 amino acids. CDR3 residues: CASSMGSAGNTIYF. DNA for the CDR3: TGCGCCAGCAGCATGGGATCCGCTGGAAACACCATATATTTT.

This chain joins TRBV2 and TRBJ1-2; 9 nucleotides agree with TRBD1. Per germline, CDR1 SNHLY and CDR2 FYNNEI. Trimming cost V 6 bases and J 0 bases; bases outside gene matches: 11. The length of the CDR3 is 17 residues. CDR3 amino acids: CASRLRDRVTPNYGYTF. The CDR3 bases are TGTGCCAGCAGGCTCCGGGACAGGGTCACACCTAACTATGGCTACACCTTC.

The genes are TRBV2 and TRBJ2-2, with D uncertain. Germline CDR1 SNHLY, CDR2 FYNNEI. V shed 4 bases and J shed 1 base, with 10 bases lying between them. The CDR3 sequence is 15 residues long. The CDR3: CASSGRGVNTGELFF. The CDR3 coding sequence is TGTGCCAGCAGTGGACGCGGAGTGAACACCGGGGAGCTGTTTTTT.

This chain joins TRBV15 and TRBJ2-7; no clear D gene. The germline V and J ends were trimmed by 0 bases and 0 bases, with 9 bases remaining between them. Per germline, CDR1 LNHNV and CDR2 YYDKDF (reference sequence). CDR3 length: 15 residues. As DNA, the CDR3 is TGTGCCACCAGCAGAGAATCAGGTCTCTCCTACGAGCAGTACTTC. Its protein product is CATSRESGLSYEQYF.

This sequence joins TRBV7-2 and TRBJ2-3; TRBD2 aligns across 8 bases. CDR3 length: 15 residues. Germline values: CDR1 SGHTA, CDR2 FQGNSA. Unmatched junction bases numbered 5, after V lost 5 bases and J lost 1 base. The CDR3 region has the DNA TGTGCCAGCAGCGTGTTGACTAGCGGCACAGATACGCAGTATTTT. Its translation is CASSVLTSGTDTQYF. Drawing the rest from reference TRBV7-2 and TRBJ2-3, the complete variable domain is GAGVSQSPSNKVTEKGKDVELRCDPISGHTALYWYRQSLGQGLEFLIYFQGNSAPDKSGLPSDRFSAERTGGSVSTLTIQRTQQEDSAVYLCASSVLTSGTDTQYFGPGTRLTVL.

This clone was seen more than once but under ten times. The chain's CDR3 is CASSRGGRRSQETQYF. CDR3 nucleotides: TGTGCCAGCAGCAGGGGGGGTAGGAGATCCCAAGAGACCCAGTACTTC. This chain uses TRBV5-6 with TRBJ2-5, with D perhaps matching TRBD2 (7 bases). This CDR3 spans 16 amino acids. V was clipped by 4 bases and J by 1 base, with 17 bases between them. Germline CDR1 and CDR2: SGHDT and YYEEEE.

The J gene is TRBJ1-2, the V gene TRBV5-6, with no clear D. V was clipped by 4 bases and J by 5 bases, with 9 bases between them. The length of the CDR3 is 12 residues. Germline V gives CDR1 SGHDT, CDR2 YYEEEE. CDR3 residues: CASSIGKYGYTF. For the CDR3, the DNA is TGTGCCAGCAGCATAGGGAAATATGGCTACACCTTC. Variable domain in full (rest from reference TRBV5-6 and TRBJ1-2): DAGVTQSPTHLIKTRGQQVTLRCSPKSGHDTVSWYQQALGQGPQFIFQYYEEEERQRGNFPDRFSGHQFPNYSSELNVNALLLGDSALYLCASSIGKYGYTFGSGTRLTVV.

The J gene is TRBJ2-6, the V gene TRBV5-6; D may be TRBD1 (6 bases). The CDR3 covers 15 residues. V lost 4 bases, J lost 4 bases, and 12 bases lay in between. Germline assignment: CDR1 SGHDT and CDR2 YYEEEE. CDR3 DNA: TGTGCCAGCAGCGCAGGGGTTAGAGGGGCCAACGTCCTGACTTTC. Amino acids: CASSAGVRGANVLTF.

The genes are TRBV7-2 and TRBJ2-7; TRBD1 agrees at 10 bases. The CDR3 is 15 residues long. CDR1 SGHTA and CDR2 FQGNSA come from the germline V gene. The V and J ends lost 5 bases and 1 base, in that order; junction bases with no gene match: 5. The CDR3 DNA is TGTGCCAGCAGCGCCCAGGACAGGGGGTCCTACGAGCAGTACTTC. This translates into CASSAQDRGSYEQYF.

The chain is built from TRBV2 and TRBJ1-6; 8 nucleotides align to TRBD1. Unmatched junction bases numbered 7, after V lost 4 bases and J lost 8 bases. Germline assignment: CDR1 SNHLY and CDR2 FYNNEI. The CDR3 is 15 residues long. The chain's CDR3 is CASSVMRQGYSPLHF. In DNA, the CDR3 is TGTGCCAGCAGTGTCATGAGACAGGGGTATTCACCCCTCCACTTT.

This chain uses TRBV19 with TRBJ1-1; D unresolved. Germline loops: CDR1 LNHDA, CDR2 SQIVND (reference sequence). Trimming removed 5 bases from V and 5 bases from J, with 15 bases in between. The CDR3 contains 14 residues. CDR3 coding DNA: TGTGCCAGTAGTTTTGGACCCCCTCGGACTGAAGCTTTCTTT. Translation: CASSFGPPRTEAFF.

The J gene is TRBJ2-7, the V gene TRBV7-9, with a possible D match to TRBD1 (5 bases). This CDR3 spans 14 amino acids. The germline V gene encodes CDR1 SEHNR and CDR2 FQNEAQ (reference sequence). V was cut by 0 bases and J by 4 bases, with 10 bases left in between. CDR3 bases: TGTGCCAGCAGCTTAGCAGGGGTGAGGTACGAGCAGTACTTC. Translated: CASSLAGVRYEQYF.